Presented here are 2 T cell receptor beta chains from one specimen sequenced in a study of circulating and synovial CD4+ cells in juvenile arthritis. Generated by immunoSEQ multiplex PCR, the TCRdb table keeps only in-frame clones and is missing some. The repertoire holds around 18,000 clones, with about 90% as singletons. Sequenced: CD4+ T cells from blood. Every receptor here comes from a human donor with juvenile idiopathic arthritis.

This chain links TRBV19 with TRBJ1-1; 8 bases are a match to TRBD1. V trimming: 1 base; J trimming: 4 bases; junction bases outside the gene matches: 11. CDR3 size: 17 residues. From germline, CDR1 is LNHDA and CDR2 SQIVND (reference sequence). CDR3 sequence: CASSIGAARGLFTEAFF. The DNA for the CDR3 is TGTGCCAGTAGTATAGGCGCGGCCAGGGGGCTTTTCACTGAAGCTTTCTTT.

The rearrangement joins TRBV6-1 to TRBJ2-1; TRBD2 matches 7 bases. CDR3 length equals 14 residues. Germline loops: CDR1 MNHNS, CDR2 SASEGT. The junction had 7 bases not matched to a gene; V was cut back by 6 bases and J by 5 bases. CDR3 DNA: TGTGCCAGCAGCGCGGGAGATCGAAACAATGAGCAGTTCTTC. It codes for CASSAGDRNNEQFF.